The clone carrying this TCR beta chain was seen a handful of times. No antigen is known for it. Primers: 60 Vbeta forward and 13 Jbeta reverse. Measured with immunoSEQ multiplex PCR; TCRdb has only the in-frame clones, and not every one. The sample contains under 200,000 clones, around 68% of which appear only once. Donors were nominally healthy when sampled, though unrecorded immune exposures were likely. This specimen comes from a study of cytomegalovirus exposure and HLA in healthy donors. General study results and limits: TCR beta sequences reportedly predicted most subjects' HLA-A and HLA-B alleles accurately.

V lost 5 bases and J lost 4, with 14 bases in between. Germline V gene data show CDR1 as SEHNR and CDR2 as FQNEAQ (reference sequence). The CDR3 length is 14 residues. Sequenced sample: PBMCs. This sequence was found in a man aged 50-59 years in good health and CMV-seronegative. V is TRBV7-9 and J is TRBJ1-1; a weak D match, TRBD1 (5 bases). For the CDR3, the DNA is TGTGCCAGCAGCCCTTGGGTCGGGGGCACTGAAGCTTTCTTT. As protein: CASSPWVGGTEAFF.